This record looks at one TCR beta chain sequence and its context. Its antigen is currently not known. Per-base qualities were not stored, and no clone one base away is much larger. The cohort comprised fewer than 700 healthy bone marrow donors. Cohort members were all nominally healthy when sampled, although unrecorded immune exposures were likely present. The donor was CMV seropositive and was included in the group of 250 to 350 seropositive cohort members. Each donor provided a peripheral blood sample, and peripheral blood mononuclear cells were used for TCR beta sequencing. Genomic DNA extraction from the blood cell samples was performed with the Qiagen DNeasy Blood Extraction Kit. These data originate in a study of cytomegalovirus exposure and HLA in healthy donors (dated by TCRdb to about 2017). General notes on the study: According to an earlier analysis of a few hundred of the donors, roughly 180 million T cells yielded 117 million unique TCR beta sequences and 276 Gb of sequence data. Roughly 300 gigabases of sequencing data and around 87 million unique TCR sequences were included in an early release covering 550 to 800 HLA-typed donors. Of the roughly 400 genotyped donors, 70% to 90% were placed in the genetic ancestry cluster associated with self-reported Caucasian donors. The study aimed to test whether cataloging public T cell receptors could reveal signatures of past pathogen exposure. The study used immunosequencing to profile the T cell repertoires of 600 to 850 subjects and linked those repertoires to cytomegalovirus serostatus. Along with the approximately 650-subject first cohort, a separate validation cohort of over a hundred different subjects was used. The study combined high-throughput TCR immunosequencing, statistical association of individual TCRs with disease status, and machine learning to predict cytomegalovirus infection status. To study patterns of TCR occurrence, a later analysis re-analyzed previously published TCR beta repertoires from 666 donors and added high-resolution HLA genotyping. In the later analysis, no new phenotypic data were used to find candidate immune exposures; instead, reliance was placed on TCR beta sequences and their occurrence across donors. An earlier analysis of nearly 600 of the donors applied high-throughput TCR beta sequencing to assess whether each TCR beta V gene segment acted as functional or pseudogenic. Donor age, sex, ethnicity and CMV serostatus were compiled alongside the repertoire data. Genome-wide SNP genotypes for about three fifths of the 666 donors were used in a later genetic analysis, which treated that subset as a discovery cohort. All discovery cohort repertoires had been generated using a single sequencing platform. HLA typing included class I and class II loci at four-digit resolution. The number of typed donors differed by locus: roughly 629-640 for A, B, C, DRB1 and DQB1; 500 to 550 for DQA1; some 590 for DPA1; and roughly 470 for DPB1. Four or five DR-DQ haplotypes were handled as single units for association and clustering because linkage in the cohort was strong. Among 398 genotyped donors of the cohort, an average of approximately 240,000 unique TCR beta nucleotide sequences was sequenced per donor, of which 15% to 20% were non-productive. Beyond this particular receptor, the publication reports: Roughly uniform sequencing depth across donors was assumed in presence/absence analyses, although this assumption may not hold. In the study, 150 to 200 TCR beta chains were listed as associated with cytomegalovirus. In a later genetic analysis, fewer N-insertions in productive TCRs were reported among donors in an Asian-associated ancestry cluster than the roughly 640-donor mean. Some IMGT-functional V segments, including TRBV6-2 and TRBV6-3, could not be distinguished by the 87-base-pair reads and were therefore excluded. A later analysis reported that several top co-occurrence clusters appeared linked to parvovirus B19, influenza, CMV and Epstein-Barr virus. Because counts were too low, roughly 17 rarely observed V segments, including chromosome 9 orphons, were left out of the earlier analysis of approximately 500 of the donors. When HLA alleles, especially DR and DQ, strongly co-occurred, attributing TCR associations to individual alleles was difficult. It was suggested by the authors that the approach could potentially be generalized to other disease states and immunological phenotypes. At a false discovery rate of 0.05, a later analysis linked approximately 18,000 TCR beta sequences to specific HLA alleles. Only TCR beta chains were sequenced in this cohort, and the absence of alpha or paired-chain data limited detectable features. According to a later analysis, most CMV-associated TCR beta chains appeared to be HLA-restricted, and the HLA associations seemed to be driven largely by CMV exposure. In a later analysis, TCR association rates were found to vary across HLA loci, with the most associated TCRs seen for DRB1 alleles and the fewest for HLA-C alleles. A further reported finding was that TCR beta sequences accurately predicted the HLA-A and HLA-B alleles for most subjects in the first cohort. Correlated functional status among segregating V segments might reflect linkage disequilibrium, but an unknown experimental factor could not be ruled out. The classifier was reported to diagnose cytomegalovirus status with high specificity and sensitivity in both the original cohort and the validation cohort. CMV serostatus was the only immune exposure information available for the cohort. While some public TCRs were present in many individuals, most TCR sequences turned up only very rarely across donors. In an earlier analysis of 587 of the donors, most TCR beta V segments appeared in productive rearrangements about 87% or about 30% of the time, broadly matching IMGT annotations. Because HLA typing was unavailable for some donors at each locus, only the typed subset was used in association tests. In a later analysis, HLA-associated TCR beta chains showed more clonal expansion and lower generation probabilities than non-associated chains that were equally common. A cluster of highly shared sequence variants was judged likely to represent a technical artifact of the sequencing pipeline. Three of the identified cytomegalovirus-associated TCR beta chains were confirmed in vitro to be specific for cytomegalovirus antigens. A later genetic analysis associated a missense DCLRE1C variant with V-gene and J-gene trimming of TCR beta chains, and an independent cohort replicated the association.

The method behind the library was the immunoSEQ multiplex PCR assay. A mixture of 60 forward primers for TCR Vbeta segments and 13 reverse primers for TCR Jbeta segments was used in the multiplex PCR. The CDR3 region of rearranged TCR beta genes was amplified from genomic DNA by a multiplex PCR assay. The amplified TCR beta libraries were sequenced on the Illumina HiSeq System as 87-base-pair reads. The authors' pipeline ran thus. A later analysis counted tens of millions of unique TCR beta chains across the roughly 700 repertoires, and 9 million to 14 million of these chains were shared by at least two donors. Raw reads were error-corrected and collapsed into unique sequences with a nearest-neighbor algorithm that merged closely related sequences to remove PCR and sequencing errors. V, D and J gene segments were assigned by aligning CDR3 sequences to IMGT reference sequences. For a sequence to be retained, at least a six-nucleotide match to both a V gene segment and a J gene segment was required. Rearrangements were classified as productive when the CDR3 lacked stop codons and remained in frame with V and J, and all other rearrangements were classified as non-productive. CDR3 was defined according to IMGT convention as the region running from the second conserved V-encoded cysteine to the conserved J-encoded phenylalanine. The earlier analysis of 500 to 600 of the donors excluded sequences that lacked an unambiguous match to a single V gene segment. An earlier analysis of fewer than 750 of the donors called V segments functional above 56.7% productive rearrangements and segregating when the between-donor standard deviation exceeded 5%. A statistical classification framework was built for diagnosing cytomegalovirus status from the catalog of TCR beta chain sequences. V and J gene assignment, in a later analysis, came from comparing TCR nucleotide sequences with IMGT/GENE-DB human TR gene sequences. A later analysis assigned CDR3 sequences and most-parsimonious VDJ recombination scenarios with the TCRdist pipeline. A later analysis defined each TCR beta chain by its CDR3 amino acid sequence plus V-gene family, and excluded reads lacking a unique V-gene family. To address suspected cross-contamination and a sequencing artifact, a later analysis removed approximately 600 highly shared, low-generation-probability nucleotide sequences. In a later analysis, a clonal expansion index was calculated for each public chain from normalized within-repertoire ranks of inferred template counts. In a later analysis, generation probabilities were computed with a VDJ recombination model fitted to out-of-frame rearrangements, and the resulting probabilities were checked against IGoR. A later analysis scored TCR-TCR, TCR-HLA and TCR-CMV co-occurrence with hypergeometric tests, applying a repertoire-size bias correction to TCR pairs. A later analysis estimated false discovery rates by permuting HLA or CMV assignments 20 times. In a later analysis, co-occurring TCRs were grouped using DBSCAN, with TCRdist sequence similarity added in when clustering inside HLA-allele-positive subsets. Repertoires with fewer than 30,000 or more than 120,000 public chains were left out of co-occurrence clustering, as were about five repertoires with anomalous nucleotide sharing. Drawn from immuneACCESS, this table holds only the in-frame rearrangements with V and J called that TCRdb kept. Clones are partly lost; checked studies trace under half to an unresolved V gene and leave the rest unexplained. The V and J calls and the clone size are those of that table, but D and trimming were determined from the DNA. The sample table records around 140,000 clones; about 80% of these occur just once. The top ten clones comprise around 2.4% of the sample.

The cysteine opens and the phenylalanine closes a CDR3 of 14 amino acids. Kept here is only the CDR3 DNA, which spans 42 bases and is read in frame from base 1. CDR1 LNHDA and CDR2 SQIVND were looked up in the germline V gene (reference sequence). Trimmed from V: 3 bases; trimmed from J: 5 bases; junction bases lacking a gene match: 5. The sequencing sample was made of PBMCs. The chain is made from TRBV19 and TRBJ2-5, with TRBD1 identical over 8 junction bases. The receptor's source is a woman younger than 35 in good health and CMV-seropositive. The nucleotide sequence reads as follows: TGTGCCAGTAGTATGACAGGGGTCCATGAGACCCAGTACTTC. The resulting protein is CASSMTGVHETQYF. Full variable domain (CDR3 extended with the reference TRBV19 and TRBJ2-5 proteins): DGGITQSPKYLFRKEGQNVTLSCEQNLNHDAMYWYRQDPGQGLRLIYYSQIVNDFQKGDIAEGYSVSREKKESFPLTVTSAQKNPTAFYLCASSMTGVHETQYFGPGTRLLVL.